Reported below is one TCR beta chain. The target of this receptor is not known. Qualities for individual bases were not recorded, and no much larger clone is one base off. The data derive from a study of blood T cell repertoires in COVID-19 (TCRdb year 2020). A note on the overall study: Samples from collaborators originated in the United States, Italy and Spain and spanned both the acute and convalescent phases of COVID-19. The dataset comprised deeply sampled blood TCRbeta repertoires from subjects exposed to, actively infected with, or recovered from COVID-19. The material from the prospective study consisted of cDNA or gDNA derived from T cells, B-cell-depleted T cells, or PBMCs. Sample metadata almost always included a de-identified subject ID, COVID-19 status, age in years and sex. Where HLA class I and class II types were available, the types were taken from metadata supplied by the sample provider, not from assay-based typing. Samples came from the ongoing ImmuneRACE study (first 160 participants) plus 1,254 subjects from 6 global collaborators. A freely available public database, intended as a resource for researchers studying the immune response to SARS-CoV-2, is where the repertoires were released. Study-wide findings and limitations: How much clinical and demographic metadata was included differed by source and by participant, and the metadata was provided uncurated.

TCRbeta CDR3 regions were amplified from genomic DNA using the immunoSEQ Assay, a bias-controlled multiplex PCR. The authors' analysis ran thus. Within the assay, amplification of reference gene primers was used to estimate how many nucleated cells each sample contained. To quantify the absolute abundance of each unique TCRbeta CDR3 rearrangement, sequence reads were collapsed and filtered. For each sample, productive Simpson clonality was calculated as the square root of Simpson's diversity index across productive rearrangements. TCRdb obtained this table from immuneACCESS and retained in-frame rearrangements with V and J assigned. These tables miss some clones; where compared with another copy, unresolved V genes account for less than half of the shortfall, and the remainder is unexplained. V, J and clone size are taken as reported in that table, and D and trimming were inferred from the DNA itself. The sample yields under 300,000 clones; roughly nine tenths were counted once. The ten largest clones add up to 6.2% of the sample.

Collaborating institutions collected whole blood in K2EDTA tubes following their own protocols. For TCRbeta analysis, collaborators shipped samples in one of three forms: frozen whole blood, isolated PBMCs, or DNA extracted from either of those sample types. The sample was peripheral blood. This receptor was taken from a man aged 60 to 69 with acute or convalescent COVID-19.

The CDR3 in this case is CASSFSREREQYF. The DNA sequence is TGTGCCAGCAGCTTCTCCCGGGAGCGCGAGCAGTACTTC. Recombination connected TRBV5-4 to TRBJ2-7; the D segment could be TRBD2, given 6 matching bases. The CDR3 holds 13 amino acids from the cysteine to the phenylalanine. Left in the record is the CDR3 DNA by itself, 39 bases read in frame from the first base. As encoded in the germline V gene (reference sequence), CDR1 is SGHNT while CDR2 is YYREEE. V loses 2 bases, J loses 6 bases, and the germline ends lie 12 bases apart. The entire variable domain, with the stretches around the CDR3 drawn from the reference TRBV5-4 and TRBJ2-7 proteins, is ETGVTQSPTHLIKTRGQQVTLRCSSQSGHNTVSWYQQALGQGPQFIFQYYREEENGRGNFPPRFSGLQFPNYSSELNVNALELDDSALYLCASSFSREREQYFGPGTRLTVT.